Given below is one T cell receptor beta chain in context. TCRdb re-called the 5' RACE reads; one entry per CDR3 protein, DNA not given. The sample includes about 160,000 distinct CDR3 sequences. Germline CDR1 and CDR2: SGDLS and YYNGEE. The CDR3 covers 16 residues. The sample originates from a study of T cells expressing NK-cell markers. Source material: blood T cells: a sorted CD56 or NKG2C T cell subset, CD4+ or CD8+ T cells, or bulk PBMC T cells (not recorded which). The receptor was isolated from a woman between 18 and 69 years old in good health. The genes are TRBV9 and TRBJ2-3; TCRdb returns TRBD1, unconfirmable since there is no DNA. CDR3 loop: CASSVAQGLGTDTQYF.